The rows below give T cell receptor beta chains drawn from one sample of a study of identical twins. TCRdb reprocessed the 5' RACE reads with MiXCR, giving one entry per CDR3 protein. The sample lists 1.5 million to 2 million distinct CDR3 sequences; 25% to 35% were seen once. Material: cord blood. These receptors all stem from a newborn girl in good health. The CDR3 runs from the conserved cysteine through the conserved F or W. D genes are given only for firm matches. Some rows mark clone size as missing; the rest say once, few, many or name a class of expanded clone.

D gene	clone size	CDR3 length	J gene	V gene	CDR3 protein	CDR3 DNA
.	many	13	TRBJ2-1	TRBV5-1	CASSRGRDNEQFF	TGCGCCAGCAGCAGGGGACGCGACAATGAGCAGTTCTTC
.	many	14	TRBJ2-7	TRBV21-1	CASSKARDSYEQYF	TGTGCCAGCAGCAAAGCGCGGGACAGCTACGAGCAGTACTTC
.	.	10	TRBJ1-1	TRBV20-1	CSAQVRVAFF	TGCAGTGCCCAAGTCCGGGTGGCTTTCTTT
.	.	13	TRBJ1-6	TRBV10-3	CAITTDEYSPLHF	TGTGCCATCACCACCGATGAGTATTCACCCCTCCACTTT
TRBD1	.	16	TRBJ2-3	TRBV6-2/TRBV6-3	CASMGETGKLADTQYF	TGTGCCAGCATGGGAGAGACAGGGAAATTGGCAGATACGCAGTATTTT
.	few	15	TRBJ1-2	TRBV28	CASSTKFSGNYGYTF	TGTGCCAGCAGTACCAAGTTCTCGGGCAACTATGGCTACACCTTC
TRBD2	.	15	TRBJ2-2	TRBV5-1	CASSPGSGSFGELFF	TGCGCCAGCAGCCCTGGTAGCGGGAGTTTCGGGGAGCTGTTTTTT
.	few	14	TRBJ2-7	TRBV3-1	CASSQEGVAYEQYF	TGTGCCAGCAGCCAAGAAGGGGTGGCCTACGAGCAGTACTTC
.	.	18	TRBJ1-4	TRBV6-1	CASRKRGLQGLGREKLFF	TGTGCCAGCAGAAAAAGGGGTCTGCAGGGTCTGGGGCGCGAAAAACTGTTTTTT
TRBD2	.	18	TRBJ2-1	TRBV27	CASSLLLAGVRAYNEQFF	TGTGCCAGCAGTTTGTTACTAGCGGGGGTTCGCGCCTACAATGAGCAGTTCTTC
TRBD2	.	20	TRBJ2-3	TRBV5-1	CASSLTPHGLAGGWTDTQCF	TGCGCCAGCAGCTTAACCCCTCACGGACTAGCGGGGGGATGGACAGATACGCAGTGTTTT
TRBD2	.	20	TRBJ2-3	TRBV12-3/TRBV12-4	CASSFETGTSGSGRTDTQYF	TGTGCCAGCAGTTTCGAAACCGGGACTAGCGGGAGCGGGCGCACAGATACGCAGTATTTT
.	.	14	TRBJ1-2	TRBV20-1	CSAKSRKKEGGYTF	TGCAGTGCTAAGTCCCGAAAAAAGGAGGGTGGCTACACCTTC
.	many	14	TRBJ2-3	TRBV4-1	CASSQDLGADTQYF	TGCGCCAGCAGCCAAGATTTAGGCGCAGATACGCAGTATTTT
TRBD1	few	15	TRBJ2-7	TRBV6-1	CASIEGTGVIYEQYF	TGTGCCAGCATCGAGGGGACAGGAGTAATCTACGAGCAGTACTTC
TRBD1	.	15	TRBJ1-5	TRBV6-1	CASAHRGLGDQPQHF	TGTGCCAGCGCACACAGGGGGCTGGGTGATCAGCCCCAGCATTTT
TRBD1	many	14	TRBJ1-2	TRBV15	CATSRDPGGNGYTF	TGTGCCACCAGCAGAGATCCAGGGGGGAATGGCTACACCTTC
TRBD2	.	16	TRBJ2-1	TRBV29-1	CSVDPGLAGEYNEQFF	TGCAGCGTGGACCCGGGACTAGCGGGGGAGTACAATGAGCAGTTCTTC
TRBD2	few	17	TRBJ2-3	TRBV7-2	CASSSYTSGTSTDTQYF	TGTGCCAGCAGCTCCTACACTAGCGGGACCAGCACAGATACGCAGTATTTT
TRBD1	.	15	TRBJ1-5	TRBV19	CASRPARGPNQPQHF	TGTGCCAGTAGACCGGCCAGGGGGCCGAATCAGCCCCAGCATTTT
.	few	17	TRBJ1-1	TRBV4-1	CASSPSGTRGVNTEAFF	TGCGCCAGCAGCCCATCAGGGACGCGCGGGGTGAACACTGAAGCTTTCTTT
TRBD2	once	18	TRBJ2-3	TRBV5-1	CASSLPTLAGMGTDTQYF	TGCGCCAGCAGCTTGCCGACCCTAGCGGGGATGGGCACAGATACGCAGTATTTT
TRBD1	few	16	TRBJ1-2	TRBV20-1	CSAQWGRGLSNYGYTF	TGCAGTGCCCAGTGGGGCAGGGGGCTCTCTAACTATGGCTACACCTTC
.	.	18	TRBJ2-4	TRBV28	CASSWARGSTRSQNIQYF	TGTGCCAGCAGTTGGGCCAGGGGAAGTACGCGCTCGCAAAACATTCAGTACTTC
.	.	13	TRBJ2-7	TRBV20-1	CSAPEGGHYEQYF	TGCAGTGCCCCCGAGGGGGGGCACTACGAGCAGTACTTC
.	few	15	TRBJ2-6	TRBV9	CASSVAGSGANVLTF	TGTGCCAGCAGCGTAGCAGGCTCTGGGGCCAACGTCCTGACTTTC
.	.	14	TRBJ2-7	TRBV5-5	CASSPSVWAYEQYF	TGTGCCAGCAGTCCTAGCGTCTGGGCCTACGAGCAGTACTTC
.	.	14	TRBJ1-5	TRBV10-3	CAISGVGSNQPQHF	TGTGCCATCAGTGGGGTCGGGAGCAATCAGCCCCAGCATTTT
.	.	13	TRBJ2-5	TRBV29-1	CSGWGVSYNEQYF	TGCAGCGGATGGGGGGTGTCGTACAATGAGCAGTACTTC
.	few	14	TRBJ2-7	TRBV4-2	CASSQGGPGYEQYF	TGTGCCAGCAGCCAAGGTGGTCCAGGGTACGAGCAGTACTTC
TRBD1	.	16	TRBJ2-3	TRBV11-1	CASRNPGQGLSDTQYF	TGTGCCAGCAGAAATCCGGGACAGGGTTTGTCAGATACGCAGTATTTT
TRBD1	.	14	TRBJ1-5	TRBV19	CASSWTGAGQPQHF	TGTGCCAGTAGTTGGACAGGGGCCGGTCAGCCCCAGCATTTT
.	.	12	TRBJ2-7	TRBV12-3/TRBV12-4	CASSLEWHEQYF	TGTGCCAGCAGTTTGGAGTGGCACGAGCAGTACTTC
TRBD1	.	15	TRBJ1-1	TRBV5-1	CASSLIGGAYTEAFF	TGCGCCAGCAGCTTGATAGGGGGCGCCTACACTGAAGCTTTCTTT
TRBD2	.	14	TRBJ2-7	TRBV10-3	CAISSPSGGREQYF	TGTGCCATCAGTAGTCCTAGCGGGGGTCGGGAGCAGTACTTC